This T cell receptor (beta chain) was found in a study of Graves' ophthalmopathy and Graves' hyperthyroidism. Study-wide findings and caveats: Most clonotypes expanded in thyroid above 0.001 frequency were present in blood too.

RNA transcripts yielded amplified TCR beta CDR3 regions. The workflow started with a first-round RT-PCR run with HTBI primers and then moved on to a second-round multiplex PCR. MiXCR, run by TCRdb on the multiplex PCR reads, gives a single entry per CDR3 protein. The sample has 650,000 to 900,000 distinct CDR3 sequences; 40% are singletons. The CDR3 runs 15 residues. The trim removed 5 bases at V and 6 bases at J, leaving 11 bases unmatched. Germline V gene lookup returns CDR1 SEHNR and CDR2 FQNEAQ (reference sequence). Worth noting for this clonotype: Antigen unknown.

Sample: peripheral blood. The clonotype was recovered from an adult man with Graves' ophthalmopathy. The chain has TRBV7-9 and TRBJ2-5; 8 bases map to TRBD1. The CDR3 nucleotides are TGTGCCAGCAGCGAACCGGACAGGGATTCAAAGACCCAGTACTTC. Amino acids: CASSEPDRDSKTQYF.